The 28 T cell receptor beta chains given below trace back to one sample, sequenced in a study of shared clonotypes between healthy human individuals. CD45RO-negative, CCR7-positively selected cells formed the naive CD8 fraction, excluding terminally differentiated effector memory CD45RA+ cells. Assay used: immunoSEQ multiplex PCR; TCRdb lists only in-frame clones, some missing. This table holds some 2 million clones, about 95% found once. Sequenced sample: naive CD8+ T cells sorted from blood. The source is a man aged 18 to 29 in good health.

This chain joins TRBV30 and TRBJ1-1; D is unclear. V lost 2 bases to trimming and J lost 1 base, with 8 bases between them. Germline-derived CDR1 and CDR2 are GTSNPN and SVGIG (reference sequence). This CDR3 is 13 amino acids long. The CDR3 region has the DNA TGTGCCTGGAGTAAAGATGCGAACACTGAAGCTTTCTTT. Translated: CAWSKDANTEAFF. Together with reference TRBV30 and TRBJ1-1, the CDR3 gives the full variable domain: SQTIHQWPATLVQPVGSPLSLECTVEGTSNPNLYWYRQAAGRGLQLLFYSVGIGQISSEVPQNLSASRPQDRQFILSSKKLLLSDSGFYLCAWSKDANTEAFFGQGTRLTVV.

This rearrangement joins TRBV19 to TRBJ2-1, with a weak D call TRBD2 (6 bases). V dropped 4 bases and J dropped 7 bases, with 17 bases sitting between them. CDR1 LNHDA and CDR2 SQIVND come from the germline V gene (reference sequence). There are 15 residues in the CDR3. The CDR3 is CASSTSGTDLNEQFF. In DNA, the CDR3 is TGTGCCAGTAGTACATCCGGGACTGACCTGAATGAGCAGTTCTTC.

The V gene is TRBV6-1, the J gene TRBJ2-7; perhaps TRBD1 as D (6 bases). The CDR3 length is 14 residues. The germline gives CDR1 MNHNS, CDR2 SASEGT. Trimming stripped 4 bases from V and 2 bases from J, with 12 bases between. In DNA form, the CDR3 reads TGTGCCAGCAGTGGAGGACAGCGTACCTACGAGCAGTACTTC. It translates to CASSGGQRTYEQYF.

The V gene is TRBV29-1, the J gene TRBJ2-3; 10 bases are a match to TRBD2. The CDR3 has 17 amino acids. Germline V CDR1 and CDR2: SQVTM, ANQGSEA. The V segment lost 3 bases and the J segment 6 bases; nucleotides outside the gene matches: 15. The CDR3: CSVEGALAGGRADTQYF. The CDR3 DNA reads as TGCAGCGTTGAGGGGGCGTTAGCGGGAGGCCGGGCCGATACGCAGTATTTT.

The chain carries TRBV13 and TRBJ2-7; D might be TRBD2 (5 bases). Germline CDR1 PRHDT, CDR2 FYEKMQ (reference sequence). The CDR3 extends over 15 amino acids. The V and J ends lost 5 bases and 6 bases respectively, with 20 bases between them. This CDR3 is CASSPHPGTPTEQYF. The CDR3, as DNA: TGTGCCAGCAGCCCACACCCGGGAACCCCTACCGAGCAGTACTTC.

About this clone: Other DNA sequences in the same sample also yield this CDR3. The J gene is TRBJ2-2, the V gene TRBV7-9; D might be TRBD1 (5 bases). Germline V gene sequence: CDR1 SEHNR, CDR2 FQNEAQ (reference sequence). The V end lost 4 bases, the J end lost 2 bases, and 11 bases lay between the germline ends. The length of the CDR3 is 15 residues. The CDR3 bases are TGTGCCAGCAGCTCCCCAGGGTCAAACACCGGGGAGCTGTTTTTT. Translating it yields CASSSPGSNTGELFF.

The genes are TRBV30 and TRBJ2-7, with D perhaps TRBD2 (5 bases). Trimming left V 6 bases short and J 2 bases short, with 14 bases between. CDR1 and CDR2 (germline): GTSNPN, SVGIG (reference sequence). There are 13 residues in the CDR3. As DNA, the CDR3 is TGTGCCTGTTCTGTTCGGGGAACCTACGAGCAGTACTTC. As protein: CACSVRGTYEQYF.

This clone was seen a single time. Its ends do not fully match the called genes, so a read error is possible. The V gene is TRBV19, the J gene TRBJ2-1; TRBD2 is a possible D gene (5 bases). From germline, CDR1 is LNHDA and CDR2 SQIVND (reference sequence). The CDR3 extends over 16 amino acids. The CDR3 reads CASSVDYLSSYNEQFF. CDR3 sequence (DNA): TGTGCCAGTAGTGTAGACTATCTTTCTTCCTACAATGAGCAGTTCTTC. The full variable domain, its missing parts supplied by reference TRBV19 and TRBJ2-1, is DGGITQSPKYLFRKEGQNVTLSCEQNLNHDAMYWYRQDPGQGLRLIYYSQIVNDFQKGDIAEGYSVSREKKESFPLTVTSAQKNPTAFYLCASSVDYLSSYNEQFFGPGTRLTVL.

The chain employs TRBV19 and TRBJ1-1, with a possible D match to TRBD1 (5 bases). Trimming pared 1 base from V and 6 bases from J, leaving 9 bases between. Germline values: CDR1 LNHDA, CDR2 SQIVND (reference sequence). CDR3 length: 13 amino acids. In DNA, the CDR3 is TGTGCCAGTAGTATAGGGTGGGGACCTGAAGCTTTCTTT. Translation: CASSIGWGPEAFF.

The CDR3 spells CASSTTGNTEAFF. CDR3 coding DNA: TGTGCCAGTAGCACTACAGGGAACACTGAAGCTTTCTTT. The chain uses TRBV19 and TRBJ1-1; a possible D gene is TRBD1 (5 bases). The CDR3 length is 13 residues. V was cut by 6 bases and J by 1 base, with 9 bases left in between. Germline V gives CDR1 LNHDA, CDR2 SQIVND (reference sequence).

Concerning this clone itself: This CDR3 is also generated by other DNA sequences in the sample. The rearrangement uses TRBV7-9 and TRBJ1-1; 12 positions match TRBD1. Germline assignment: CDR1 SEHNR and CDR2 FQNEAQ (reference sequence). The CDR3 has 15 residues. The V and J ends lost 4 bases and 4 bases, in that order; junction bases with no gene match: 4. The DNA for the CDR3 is TGTGCCAGCAGCTCGGGACAGGGGGCTCGCACTGAAGCTTTCTTT. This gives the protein CASSSGQGARTEAFF.

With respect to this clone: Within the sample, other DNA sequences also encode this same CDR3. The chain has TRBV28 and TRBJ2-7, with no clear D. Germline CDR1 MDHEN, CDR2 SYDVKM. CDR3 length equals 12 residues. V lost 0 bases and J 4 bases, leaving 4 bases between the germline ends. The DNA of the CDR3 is TGTGCCAGCAGTTTATGGGATTACGAGCAGTACTTC. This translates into CASSLWDYEQYF.

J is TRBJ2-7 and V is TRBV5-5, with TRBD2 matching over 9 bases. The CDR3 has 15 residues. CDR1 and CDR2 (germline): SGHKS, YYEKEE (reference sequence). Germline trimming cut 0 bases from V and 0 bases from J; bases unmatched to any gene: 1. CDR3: CASSLEAGGSYEQYF. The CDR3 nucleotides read TGTGCCAGCAGCTTGGAAGCGGGGGGCTCCTACGAGCAGTACTTC. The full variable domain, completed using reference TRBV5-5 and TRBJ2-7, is DAGVTQSPTHLIKTRGQQVTLRCSPISGHKSVSWYQQVLGQGPQFIFQYYEKEERGRGNFPDRFSARQFPNYSSELNVNALLLGDSALYLCASSLEAGGSYEQYFGPGTRLTVT.

This chain's CDR3 is CASSDEQGAGNTIYF. CDR3 sequence (DNA): TGTGCCAGCAGTGACGAACAGGGCGCTGGAAACACCATATATTTT. The V call is TRBV6-1, the J call TRBJ1-3; tentatively, D is TRBD1 (6 bases). This CDR3 region has 15 residues. V lost 3 bases and J lost 2, with 11 bases in between. Germline CDR1 and CDR2: MNHNS and SASEGT.

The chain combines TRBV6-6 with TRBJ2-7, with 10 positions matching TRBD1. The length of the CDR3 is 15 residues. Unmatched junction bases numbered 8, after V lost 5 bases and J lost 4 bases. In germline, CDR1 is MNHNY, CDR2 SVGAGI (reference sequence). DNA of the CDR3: TGTGCCAGCAGTCCATCGACAGGGGGCGGGTACGAGCAGTACTTC. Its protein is CASSPSTGGGYEQYF.

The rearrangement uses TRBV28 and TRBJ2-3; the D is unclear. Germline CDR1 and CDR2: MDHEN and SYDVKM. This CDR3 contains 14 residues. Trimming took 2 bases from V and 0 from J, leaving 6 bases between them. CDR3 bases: TGTGCCAGCAGTTTAGTCGTTAGCACAGATACGCAGTATTTT. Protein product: CASSLVVSTDTQYF.

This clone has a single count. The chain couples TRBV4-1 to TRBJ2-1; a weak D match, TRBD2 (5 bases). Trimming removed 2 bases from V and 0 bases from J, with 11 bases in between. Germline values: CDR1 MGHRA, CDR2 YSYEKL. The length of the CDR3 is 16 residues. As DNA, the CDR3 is TGCGCCAGCAGCCAACAAAGCGGAAACTCCTACAATGAGCAGTTCTTC. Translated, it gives CASSQQSGNSYNEQFF.

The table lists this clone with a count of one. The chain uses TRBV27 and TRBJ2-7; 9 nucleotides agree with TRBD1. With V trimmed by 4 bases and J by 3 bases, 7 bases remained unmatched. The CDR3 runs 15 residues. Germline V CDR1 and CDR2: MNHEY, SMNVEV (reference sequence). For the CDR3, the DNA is TGTGCCAGCAGTTCCAACAGGGGGCGCCTCTACGAGCAGTACTTC. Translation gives CASSSNRGRLYEQYF.

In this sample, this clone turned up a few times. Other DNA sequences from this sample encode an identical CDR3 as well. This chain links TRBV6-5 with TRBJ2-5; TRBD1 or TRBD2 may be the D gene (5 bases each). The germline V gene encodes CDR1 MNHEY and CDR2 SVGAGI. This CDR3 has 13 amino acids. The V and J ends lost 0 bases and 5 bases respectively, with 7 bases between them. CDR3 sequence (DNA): TGTGCCAGCAGTTACTCGTGGGGGGAGACCCAGTACTTC. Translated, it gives CASSYSWGETQYF.

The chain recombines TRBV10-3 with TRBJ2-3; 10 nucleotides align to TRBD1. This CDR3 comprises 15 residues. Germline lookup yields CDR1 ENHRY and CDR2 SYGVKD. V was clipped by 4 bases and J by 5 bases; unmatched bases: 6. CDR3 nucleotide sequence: TGTGCCATCAGTGGCGACAGGGGGCCTGTAGATACGCAGTATTTT. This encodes CAISGDRGPVDTQYF.

CDR3 coding DNA: TGTGCCAGCAGCTCTCCGGGGAGGGTCTATGGCTACACCTTC. Protein sequence: CASSSPGRVYGYTF. The chain employs TRBV7-3 and TRBJ1-2; D is ambiguous. Germline lookup yields CDR1 SGHTA and CDR2 FQGTGA. CDR3 length: 14 amino acids. Trimming removed 4 bases at V and 4 bases at J, with 13 bases between.

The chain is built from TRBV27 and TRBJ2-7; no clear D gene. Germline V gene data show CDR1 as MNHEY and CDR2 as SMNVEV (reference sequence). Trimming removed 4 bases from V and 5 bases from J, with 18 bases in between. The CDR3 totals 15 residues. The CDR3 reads CASSSYQALGHEQYF. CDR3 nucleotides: TGTGCCAGCAGTTCATACCAGGCCCTGGGCCACGAGCAGTACTTC.

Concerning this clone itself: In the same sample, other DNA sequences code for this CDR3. CDR3 nucleotide sequence: TGCGCCAGCAGCCAAGGGGGGGGAAATGAGCAGTTCTTC. Amino acids: CASSQGGGNEQFF. V is TRBV4-1 and J is TRBJ2-1; 7 positions agree with TRBD2. Germline trimming cut 1 base from V and 7 bases from J; bases unmatched to any gene: 1. From germline, CDR1 is MGHRA and CDR2 YSYEKL. This CDR3 has 13 residues.

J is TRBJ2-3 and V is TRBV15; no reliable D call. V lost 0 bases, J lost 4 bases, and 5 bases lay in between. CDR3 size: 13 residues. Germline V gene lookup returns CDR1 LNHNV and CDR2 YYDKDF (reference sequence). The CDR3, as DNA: TGTGCCACCAGCAGAGATATGCCAGATACGCAGTATTTT. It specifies CATSRDMPDTQYF.

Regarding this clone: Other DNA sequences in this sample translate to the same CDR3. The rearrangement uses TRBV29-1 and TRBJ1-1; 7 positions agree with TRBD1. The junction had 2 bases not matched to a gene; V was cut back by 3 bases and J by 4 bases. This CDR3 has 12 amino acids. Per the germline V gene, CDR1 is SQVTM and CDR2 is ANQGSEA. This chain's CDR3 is CSVDSGGTEAFF. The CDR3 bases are TGCAGCGTTGATTCAGGGGGCACTGAAGCTTTCTTT.

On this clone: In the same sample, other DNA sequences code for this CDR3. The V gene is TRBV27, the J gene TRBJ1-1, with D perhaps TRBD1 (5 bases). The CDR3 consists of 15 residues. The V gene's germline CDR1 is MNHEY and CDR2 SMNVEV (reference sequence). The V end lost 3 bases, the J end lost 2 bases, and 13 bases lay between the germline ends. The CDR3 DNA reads TGTGCCAGCAGTTTGGCAGCCGGGGGAAACACTGAAGCTTTCTTT. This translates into CASSLAAGGNTEAFF.

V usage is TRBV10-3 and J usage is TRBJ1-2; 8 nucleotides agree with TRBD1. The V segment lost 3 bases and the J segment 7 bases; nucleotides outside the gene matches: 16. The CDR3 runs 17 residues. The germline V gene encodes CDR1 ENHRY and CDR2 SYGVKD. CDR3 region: CAISDPTGEGRGFGYTF. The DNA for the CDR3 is TGTGCCATCAGTGACCCGACAGGGGAGGGCCGGGGATTTGGCTACACCTTC.

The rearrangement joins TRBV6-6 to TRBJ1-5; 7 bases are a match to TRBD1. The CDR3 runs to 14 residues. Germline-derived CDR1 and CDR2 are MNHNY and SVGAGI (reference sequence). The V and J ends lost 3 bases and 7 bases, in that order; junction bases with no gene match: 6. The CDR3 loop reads CASSYTGAGQPQHF. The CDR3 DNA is TGTGCCAGCAGTTATACAGGGGCTGGGCAGCCCCAGCATTTT.